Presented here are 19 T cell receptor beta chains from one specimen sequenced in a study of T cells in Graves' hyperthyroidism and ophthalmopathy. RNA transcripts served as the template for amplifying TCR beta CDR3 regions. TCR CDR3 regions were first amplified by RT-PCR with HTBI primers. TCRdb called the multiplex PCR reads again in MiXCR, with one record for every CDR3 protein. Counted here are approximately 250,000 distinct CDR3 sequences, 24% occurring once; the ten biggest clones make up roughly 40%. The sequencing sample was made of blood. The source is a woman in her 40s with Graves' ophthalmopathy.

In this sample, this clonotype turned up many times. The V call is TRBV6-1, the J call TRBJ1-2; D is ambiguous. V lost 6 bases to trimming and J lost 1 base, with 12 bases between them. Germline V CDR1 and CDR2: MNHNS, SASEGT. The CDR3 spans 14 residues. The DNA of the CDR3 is TGTGCCAGCAGGCAAAGCCCGGGTAACTATGGCTACACCTTC. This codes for CASRQSPGNYGYTF.

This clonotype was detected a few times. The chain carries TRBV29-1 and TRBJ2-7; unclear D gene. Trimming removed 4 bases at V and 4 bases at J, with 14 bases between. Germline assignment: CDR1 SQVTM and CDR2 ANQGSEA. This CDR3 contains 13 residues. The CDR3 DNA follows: TGCAGCGTTGCTCGGGTAGGGTGGTACGAGCAGTACTTC. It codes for CSVARVGWYEQYF.

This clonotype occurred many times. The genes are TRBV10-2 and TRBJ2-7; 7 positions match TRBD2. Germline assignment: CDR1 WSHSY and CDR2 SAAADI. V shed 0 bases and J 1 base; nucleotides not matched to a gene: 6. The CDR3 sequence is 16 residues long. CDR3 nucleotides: TGCGCCAGCAGTGAGTCCGACCTAGCGGAGTCCTACGAGCAGTACTTC. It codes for CASSESDLAESYEQYF.

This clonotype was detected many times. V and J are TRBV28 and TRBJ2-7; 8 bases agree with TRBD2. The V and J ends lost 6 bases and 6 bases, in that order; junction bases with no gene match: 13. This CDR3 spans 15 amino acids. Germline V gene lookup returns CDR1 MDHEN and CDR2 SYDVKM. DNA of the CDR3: TGTGCCAGCAGCCGCCCAGCGGGAGAGGGACGCGAGCAGTACTTC. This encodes CASSRPAGEGREQYF.

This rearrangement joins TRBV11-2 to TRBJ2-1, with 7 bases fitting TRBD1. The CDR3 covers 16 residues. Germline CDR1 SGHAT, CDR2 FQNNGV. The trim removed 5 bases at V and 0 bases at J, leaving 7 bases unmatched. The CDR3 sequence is CASSPGQSSSYNEQFF. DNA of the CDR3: TGTGCCAGCAGCCCGGGACAGTCGAGCTCCTACAATGAGCAGTTCTTC.

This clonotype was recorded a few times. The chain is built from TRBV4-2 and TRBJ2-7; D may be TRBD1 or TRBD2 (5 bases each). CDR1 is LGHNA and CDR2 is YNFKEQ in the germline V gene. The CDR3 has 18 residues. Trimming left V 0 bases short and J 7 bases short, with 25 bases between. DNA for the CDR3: TGTGCCAGCAGCCAAGATCCCGGACTTACGGACAAGTTAATTGAGCAGTACTTC. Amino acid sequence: CASSQDPGLTDKLIEQYF.

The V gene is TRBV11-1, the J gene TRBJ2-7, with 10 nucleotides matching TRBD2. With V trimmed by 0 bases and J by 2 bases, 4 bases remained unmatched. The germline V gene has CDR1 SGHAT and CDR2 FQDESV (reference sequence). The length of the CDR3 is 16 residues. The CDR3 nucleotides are TGTGCCAGCAGCTTAGCAGGGACTAGCGATCCCTACGAGCAGTACTTC. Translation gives CASSLAGTSDPYEQYF. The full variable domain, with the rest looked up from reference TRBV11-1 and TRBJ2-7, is EAEVAQSPRYKITEKSQAVAFWCDPISGHATLYWYRQILGQGPELLVQFQDESVVDDSQLPKDRFSAERLKGVDSTLKIQPAELGDSAMYLCASSLAGTSDPYEQYFGPGTRLTVT.

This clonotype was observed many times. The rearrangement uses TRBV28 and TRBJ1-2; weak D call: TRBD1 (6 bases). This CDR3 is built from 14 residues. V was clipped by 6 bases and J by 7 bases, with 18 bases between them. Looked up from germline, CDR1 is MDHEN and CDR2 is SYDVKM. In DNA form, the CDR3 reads TGTGCCAGCAGCCCACTAGGGGGGATAAGTGGCTACACCTTC. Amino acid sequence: CASSPLGGISGYTF.

Here the CDR3 reads CASSQAAGTASYEQYF. CDR3 DNA: TGTGCCAGCAGCCAAGCGGCGGGGACAGCATCCTACGAGCAGTACTTC. The rearrangement links TRBV4-2 to TRBJ2-7; TRBD1 is a possible D gene (7 bases). The V end was cut by 1 base, the J end by 1 base, with 14 bases between. The CDR3 consists of 16 residues. Germline CDR1 reads LGHNA; CDR2 reads YNFKEQ.

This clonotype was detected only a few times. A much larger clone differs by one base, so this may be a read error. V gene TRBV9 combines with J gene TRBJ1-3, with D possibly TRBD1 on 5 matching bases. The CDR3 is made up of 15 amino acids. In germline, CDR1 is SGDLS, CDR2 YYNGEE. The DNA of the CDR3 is TGTGTCAGCAGCGTAGGCGACAGCTCTGGAAACACCATATATTTT. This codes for CVSSVGDSSGNTIYF.

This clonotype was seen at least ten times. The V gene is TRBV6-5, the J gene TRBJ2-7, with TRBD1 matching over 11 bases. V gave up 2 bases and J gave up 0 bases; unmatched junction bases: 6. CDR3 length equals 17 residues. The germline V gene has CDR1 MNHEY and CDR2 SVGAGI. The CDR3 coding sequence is TGTGCCAGCAGTTACGGGAAGGACAGGGGGCTCTCCTACGAGCAGTACTTC. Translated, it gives CASSYGKDRGLSYEQYF.

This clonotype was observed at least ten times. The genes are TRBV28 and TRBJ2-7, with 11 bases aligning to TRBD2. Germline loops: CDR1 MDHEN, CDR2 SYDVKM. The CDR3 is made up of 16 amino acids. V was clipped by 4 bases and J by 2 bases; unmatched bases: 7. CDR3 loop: CASSYPLAGGAYEQYF. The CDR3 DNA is TGTGCCAGCAGTTACCCTTTAGCGGGAGGGGCCTACGAGCAGTACTTC. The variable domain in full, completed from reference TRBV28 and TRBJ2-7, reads DVKVTQSSRYLVKRTGEKVFLECVQDMDHENMFWYRQDPGLGLRLIYFSYDVKMKEKGDIPEGYSVSREKKERFSLILESASTNQTSMYLCASSYPLAGGAYEQYFGPGTRLTVT.

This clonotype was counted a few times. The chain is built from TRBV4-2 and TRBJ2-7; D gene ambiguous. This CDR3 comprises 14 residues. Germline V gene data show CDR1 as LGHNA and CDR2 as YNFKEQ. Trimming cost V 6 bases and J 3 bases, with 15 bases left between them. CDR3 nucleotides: TGTGCCAGCAGTCTCGTCGGGTTGGGCTACGAGCAGTACTTC. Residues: CASSLVGLGYEQYF.

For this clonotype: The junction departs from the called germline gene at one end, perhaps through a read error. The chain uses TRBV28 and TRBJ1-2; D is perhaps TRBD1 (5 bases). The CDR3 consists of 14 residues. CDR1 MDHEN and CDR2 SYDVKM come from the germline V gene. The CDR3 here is CASRRVREVYGYIF. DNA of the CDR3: TGTGCCAGCAGACGTGTCAGGGAGGTCTATGGCTACATCTTC.

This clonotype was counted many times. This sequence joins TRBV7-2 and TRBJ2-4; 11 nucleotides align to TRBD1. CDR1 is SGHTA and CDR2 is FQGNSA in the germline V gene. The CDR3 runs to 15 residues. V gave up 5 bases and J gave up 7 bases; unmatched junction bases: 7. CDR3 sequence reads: CASSRLGQGGNIQYF. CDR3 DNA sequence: TGTGCCAGCAGCCGTCTGGGACAGGGGGGGAACATTCAGTACTTC.

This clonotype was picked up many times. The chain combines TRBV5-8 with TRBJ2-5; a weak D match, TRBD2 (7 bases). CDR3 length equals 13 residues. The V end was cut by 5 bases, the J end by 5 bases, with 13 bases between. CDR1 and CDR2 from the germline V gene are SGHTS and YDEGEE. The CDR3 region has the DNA TGTGCCAGCAGATACAGGGAGGGGGAGACCCAGTACTTC. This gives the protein CASRYREGETQYF.

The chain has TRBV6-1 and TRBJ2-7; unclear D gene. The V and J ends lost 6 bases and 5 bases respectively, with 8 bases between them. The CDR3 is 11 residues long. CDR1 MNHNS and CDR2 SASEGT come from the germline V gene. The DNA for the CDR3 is TGTGCCAGCAGAGACGGAGACGAGCAGTACTTC. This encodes CASRDGDEQYF.

Here the CDR3 DNA reads TGTGCCAGCAGTTTTAAAGGGCGCCTGGGGGCCCAGCATTTT. It encodes CASSFKGRLGAQHF. The genes are TRBV27 and TRBJ1-5; possible D gene TRBD1, 5 bases. CDR1 and CDR2 (germline): MNHEY, SMNVEV (reference sequence). The CDR3 loop spans 14 amino acids. V lost 3 bases and J lost 11, with 17 bases in between.

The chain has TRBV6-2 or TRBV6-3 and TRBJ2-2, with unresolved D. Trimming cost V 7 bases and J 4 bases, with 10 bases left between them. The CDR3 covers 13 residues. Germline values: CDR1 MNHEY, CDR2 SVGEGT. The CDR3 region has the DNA TGTGCCAGCAAAAAAGTAACCACCGGGGAGCTGTTTTTT. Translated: CASKKVTTGELFF.